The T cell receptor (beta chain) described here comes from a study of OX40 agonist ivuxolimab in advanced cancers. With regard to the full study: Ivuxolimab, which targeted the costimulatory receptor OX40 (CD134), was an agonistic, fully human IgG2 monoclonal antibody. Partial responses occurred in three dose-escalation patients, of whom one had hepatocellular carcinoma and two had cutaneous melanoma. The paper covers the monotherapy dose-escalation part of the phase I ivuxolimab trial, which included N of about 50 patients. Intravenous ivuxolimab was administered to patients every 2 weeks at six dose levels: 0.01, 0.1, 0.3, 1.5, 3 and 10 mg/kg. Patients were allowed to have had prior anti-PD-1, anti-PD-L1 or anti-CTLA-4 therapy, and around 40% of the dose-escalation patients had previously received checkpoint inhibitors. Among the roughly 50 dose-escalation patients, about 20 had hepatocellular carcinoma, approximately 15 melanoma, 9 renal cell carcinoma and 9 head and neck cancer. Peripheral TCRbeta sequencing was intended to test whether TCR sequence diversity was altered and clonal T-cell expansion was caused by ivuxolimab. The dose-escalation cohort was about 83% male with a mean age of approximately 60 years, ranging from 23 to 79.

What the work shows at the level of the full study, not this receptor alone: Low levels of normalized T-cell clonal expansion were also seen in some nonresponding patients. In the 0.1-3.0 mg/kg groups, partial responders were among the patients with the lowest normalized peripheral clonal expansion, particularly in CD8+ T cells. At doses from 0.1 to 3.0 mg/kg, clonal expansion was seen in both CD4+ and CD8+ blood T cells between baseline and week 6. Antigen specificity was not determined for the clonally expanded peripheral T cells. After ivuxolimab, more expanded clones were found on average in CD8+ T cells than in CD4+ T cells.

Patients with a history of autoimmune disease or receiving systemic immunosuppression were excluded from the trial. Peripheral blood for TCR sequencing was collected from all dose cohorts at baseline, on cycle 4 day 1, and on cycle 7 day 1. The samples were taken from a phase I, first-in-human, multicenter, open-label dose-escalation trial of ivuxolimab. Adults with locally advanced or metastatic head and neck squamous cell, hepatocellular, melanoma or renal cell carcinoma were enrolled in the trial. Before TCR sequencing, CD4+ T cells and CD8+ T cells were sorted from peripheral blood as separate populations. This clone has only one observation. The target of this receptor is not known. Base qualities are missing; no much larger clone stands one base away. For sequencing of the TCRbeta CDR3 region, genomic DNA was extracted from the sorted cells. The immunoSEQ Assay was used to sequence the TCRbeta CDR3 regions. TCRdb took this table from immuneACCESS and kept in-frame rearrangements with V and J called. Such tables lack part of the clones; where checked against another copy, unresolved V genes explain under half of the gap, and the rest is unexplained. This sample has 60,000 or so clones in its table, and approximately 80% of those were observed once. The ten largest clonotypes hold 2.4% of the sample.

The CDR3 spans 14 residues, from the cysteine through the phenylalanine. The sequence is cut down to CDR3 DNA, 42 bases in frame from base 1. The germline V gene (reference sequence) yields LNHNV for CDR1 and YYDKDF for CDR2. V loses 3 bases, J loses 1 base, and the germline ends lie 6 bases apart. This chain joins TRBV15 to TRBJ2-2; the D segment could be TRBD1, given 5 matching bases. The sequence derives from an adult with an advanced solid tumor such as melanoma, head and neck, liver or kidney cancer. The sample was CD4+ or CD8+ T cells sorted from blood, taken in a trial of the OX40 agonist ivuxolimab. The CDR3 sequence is CATSSQGNTGELFF. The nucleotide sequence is TGTGCCACCAGCAGCCAGGGGAACACCGGGGAGCTGTTTTTT. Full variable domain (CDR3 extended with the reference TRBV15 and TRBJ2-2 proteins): DAMVIQNPRYQVTQFGKPVTLSCSQTLNHNVMYWYQQKSSQAPKLLFHYYDKDFNNEADTPDNFQSRRPNTSFCFLDIRSPGLGDTAMYLCATSSQGNTGELFFGEGSRLTVL.